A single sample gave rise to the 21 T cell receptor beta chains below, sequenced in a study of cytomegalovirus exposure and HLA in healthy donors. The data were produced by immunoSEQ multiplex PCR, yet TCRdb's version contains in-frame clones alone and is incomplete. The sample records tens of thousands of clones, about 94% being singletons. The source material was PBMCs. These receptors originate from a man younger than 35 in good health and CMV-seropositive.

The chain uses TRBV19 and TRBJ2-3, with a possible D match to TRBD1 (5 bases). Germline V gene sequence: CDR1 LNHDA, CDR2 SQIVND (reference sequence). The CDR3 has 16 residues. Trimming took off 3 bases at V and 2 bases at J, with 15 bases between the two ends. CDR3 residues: CASSIRSRASTDTQYF. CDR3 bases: TGTGCCAGTAGTATTAGATCCAGGGCATCCACAGATACGCAGTATTTT.

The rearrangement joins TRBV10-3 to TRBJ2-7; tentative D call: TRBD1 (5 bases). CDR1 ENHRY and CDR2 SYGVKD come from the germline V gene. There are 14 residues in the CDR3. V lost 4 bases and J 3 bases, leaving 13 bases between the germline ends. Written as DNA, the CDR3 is TGTGCCATCAGTGGTGGCAGGGTAGTCTACGAGCAGTACTTC. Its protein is CAISGGRVVYEQYF.

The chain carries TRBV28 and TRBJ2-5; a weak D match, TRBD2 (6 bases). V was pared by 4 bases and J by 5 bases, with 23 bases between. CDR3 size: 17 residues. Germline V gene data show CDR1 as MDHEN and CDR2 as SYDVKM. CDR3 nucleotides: TGTGCCAGCAGTTCAAAGCCCGGGACTCTCCGGTGGGAGACCCAGTACTTC. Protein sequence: CASSSKPGTLRWETQYF. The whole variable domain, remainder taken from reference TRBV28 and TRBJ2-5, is DVKVTQSSRYLVKRTGEKVFLECVQDMDHENMFWYRQDPGLGLRLIYFSYDVKMKEKGDIPEGYSVSREKKERFSLILESASTNQTSMYLCASSSKPGTLRWETQYFGPGTRLLVL.

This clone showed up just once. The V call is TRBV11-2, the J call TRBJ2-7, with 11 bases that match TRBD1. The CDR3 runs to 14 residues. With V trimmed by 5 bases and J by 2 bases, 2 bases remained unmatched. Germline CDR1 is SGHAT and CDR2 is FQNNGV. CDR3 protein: CASSLGQGAYEQYF. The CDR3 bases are TGTGCCAGCAGCCTGGGACAGGGGGCCTACGAGCAGTACTTC.

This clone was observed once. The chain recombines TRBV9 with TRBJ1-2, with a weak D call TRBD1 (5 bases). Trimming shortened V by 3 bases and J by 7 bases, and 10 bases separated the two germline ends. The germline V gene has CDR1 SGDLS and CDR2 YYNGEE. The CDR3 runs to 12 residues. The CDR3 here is CASSGGGGGYTF. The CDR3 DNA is TGTGCCAGCAGCGGGGGCGGCGGTGGCTACACCTTC.

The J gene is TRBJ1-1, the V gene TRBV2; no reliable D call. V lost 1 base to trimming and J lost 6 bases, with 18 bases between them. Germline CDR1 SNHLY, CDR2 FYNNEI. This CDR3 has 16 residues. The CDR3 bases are TGTGCCAGCAGTGAAGGGCTTTTGGGGAGGGAAGCTGAAGCTTTCTTT. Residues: CASSEGLLGREAEAFF.

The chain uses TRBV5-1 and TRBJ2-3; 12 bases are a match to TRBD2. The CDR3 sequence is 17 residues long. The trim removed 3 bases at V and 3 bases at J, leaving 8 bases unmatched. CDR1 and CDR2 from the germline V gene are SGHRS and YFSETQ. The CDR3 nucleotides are TGCGCCAGCAGCTGGGGATTGACTAGCGGGGGAACAGATACGCAGTATTTT. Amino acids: CASSWGLTSGGTDTQYF.

CDR3 residues: CASGQAYEQYF. The DNA of the CDR3 is TGTGCCAGCGGACAGGCCTACGAGCAGTACTTC. The chain employs TRBV19 and TRBJ2-7, with 7 positions matching TRBD1. CDR3 size: 11 residues. Per the germline V gene, CDR1 is LNHDA and CDR2 is SQIVND (reference sequence). V was clipped by 9 bases and J by 2 bases; unmatched bases: 1.

CDR3 protein: CASSAGAGTGAWGYTF. CDR3 bases: TGTGCCAGCAGCGCTGGGGCCGGGACAGGTGCCTGGGGCTACACCTTC. The V and J genes are TRBV9 and TRBJ1-2, with 8 positions matching TRBD1. Per germline, CDR1 SGDLS and CDR2 YYNGEE. The trim removed 3 bases at V and 8 bases at J, leaving 15 bases unmatched. CDR3 length: 16 amino acids.

CDR3 sequence: CASSERGLYGYTF. In DNA form, the CDR3 reads TGTGCCAGCAGTGAACGGGGACTATATGGCTACACCTTC. The chain employs TRBV6-1 and TRBJ1-2; TRBD1 is a possible D gene (5 bases). CDR3 length equals 13 residues. The germline V and J ends were trimmed by 2 bases and 5 bases, with 9 bases remaining between them. Germline loops: CDR1 MNHNS, CDR2 SASEGT.

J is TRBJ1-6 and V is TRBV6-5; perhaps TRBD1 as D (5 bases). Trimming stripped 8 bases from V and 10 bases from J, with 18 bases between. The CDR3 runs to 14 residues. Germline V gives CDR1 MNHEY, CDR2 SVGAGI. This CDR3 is CASGLKRGFSPLHF. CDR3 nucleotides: TGTGCCAGCGGGCTAAAAAGGGGTTTCTCACCCCTCCACTTT.

The DNA for the CDR3 is TGTGCCAGCAGCGAAGGAGGACGGAAAAGGCAGGAGACCCAGTACTTC. This sequence encodes CASSEGGRKRQETQYF. The V gene is TRBV9, the J gene TRBJ2-5, with a tentative D call TRBD2 (5 bases). CDR1 is SGDLS, CDR2 YYNGEE, per germline. The CDR3 covers 16 residues. Trimming pared 3 bases from V and 5 bases from J, leaving 20 bases between.

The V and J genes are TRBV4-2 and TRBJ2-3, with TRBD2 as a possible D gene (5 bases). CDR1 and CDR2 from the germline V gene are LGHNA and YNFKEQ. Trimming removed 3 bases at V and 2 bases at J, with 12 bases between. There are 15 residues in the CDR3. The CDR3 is CASSQGGLITDTQYF. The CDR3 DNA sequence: TGTGCCAGCAGCCAGGGCGGACTTATCACAGATACGCAGTATTTT.

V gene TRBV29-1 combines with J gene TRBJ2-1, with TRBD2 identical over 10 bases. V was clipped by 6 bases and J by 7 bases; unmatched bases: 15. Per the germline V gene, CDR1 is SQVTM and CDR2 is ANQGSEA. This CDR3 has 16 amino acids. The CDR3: CSVAGLSGGPRNEQFF. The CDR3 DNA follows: TGCAGCGTAGCTGGCCTTAGCGGGGGGCCGAGGAATGAGCAGTTCTTC.

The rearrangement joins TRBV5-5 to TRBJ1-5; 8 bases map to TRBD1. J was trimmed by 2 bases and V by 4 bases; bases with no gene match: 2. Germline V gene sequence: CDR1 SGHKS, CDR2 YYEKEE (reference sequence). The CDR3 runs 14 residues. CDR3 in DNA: TGTGCCAGCAGCGAGGGACAGGGCAATCAGCCCCAGCATTTT. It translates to CASSEGQGNQPQHF.

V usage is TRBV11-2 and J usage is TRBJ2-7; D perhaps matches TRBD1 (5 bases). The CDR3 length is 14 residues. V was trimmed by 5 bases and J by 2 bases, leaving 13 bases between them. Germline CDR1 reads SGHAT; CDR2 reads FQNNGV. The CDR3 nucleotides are TGTGCCAGCAGCCTTGACAGAACAGCCTACGAGCAGTACTTC. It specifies CASSLDRTAYEQYF. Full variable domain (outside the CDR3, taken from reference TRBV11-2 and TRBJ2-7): EAGVAQSPRYKIIEKRQSVAFWCNPISGHATLYWYQQILGQGPKLLIQFQNNGVVDDSQLPKDRFSAERLKGVDSTLKIQPAKLEDSAVYLCASSLDRTAYEQYFGPGTRLTVT.

As DNA, the CDR3 is TGTGCCAGCAGTCCTCTAGCGGAGGCGGGGGGGGATACGCAGTATTTT. It encodes CASSPLAEAGGDTQYF. The chain couples TRBV28 to TRBJ2-3; the match to TRBD2 covers 9 bases. The germline V gene encodes CDR1 MDHEN and CDR2 SYDVKM. Trimming took 5 bases from V and 6 from J; bases not matched to a gene: 12. The CDR3 is 16 residues long.

CDR3: CASSYSPGFAYEQYF. Here the CDR3 DNA reads TGTGCCAGCAGTTACTCACCGGGGTTCGCCTACGAGCAGTACTTC. The chain links TRBV6-5 to TRBJ2-7; tentatively, D is TRBD2 (5 bases). This CDR3 is 15 amino acids long. Germline V gene lookup returns CDR1 MNHEY and CDR2 SVGAGI. V lost 0 bases, J lost 2 bases, and 11 bases lay in between.

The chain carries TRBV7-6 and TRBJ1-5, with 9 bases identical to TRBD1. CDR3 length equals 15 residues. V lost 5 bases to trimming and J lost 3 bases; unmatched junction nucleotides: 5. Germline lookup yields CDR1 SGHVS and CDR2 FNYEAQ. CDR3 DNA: TGTGCCAGCAGCCCCGGGACAGGGTACAATCAGCCCCAGCATTTT. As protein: CASSPGTGYNQPQHF.

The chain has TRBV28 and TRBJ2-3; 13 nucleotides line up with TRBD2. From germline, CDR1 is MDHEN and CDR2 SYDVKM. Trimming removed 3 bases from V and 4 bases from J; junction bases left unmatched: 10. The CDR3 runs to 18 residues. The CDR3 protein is CASSFPGLAGVGADTQYF. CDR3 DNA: TGTGCCAGCAGTTTCCCCGGACTAGCGGGAGTGGGCGCAGATACGCAGTATTTT.

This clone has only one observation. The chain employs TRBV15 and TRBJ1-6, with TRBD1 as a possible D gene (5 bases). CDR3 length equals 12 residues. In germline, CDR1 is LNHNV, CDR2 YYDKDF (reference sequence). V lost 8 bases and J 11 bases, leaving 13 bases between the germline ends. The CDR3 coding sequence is TGTGCCACCGAAGGGGTTGGGACACCCCTCCACTTT. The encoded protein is CATEGVGTPLHF.